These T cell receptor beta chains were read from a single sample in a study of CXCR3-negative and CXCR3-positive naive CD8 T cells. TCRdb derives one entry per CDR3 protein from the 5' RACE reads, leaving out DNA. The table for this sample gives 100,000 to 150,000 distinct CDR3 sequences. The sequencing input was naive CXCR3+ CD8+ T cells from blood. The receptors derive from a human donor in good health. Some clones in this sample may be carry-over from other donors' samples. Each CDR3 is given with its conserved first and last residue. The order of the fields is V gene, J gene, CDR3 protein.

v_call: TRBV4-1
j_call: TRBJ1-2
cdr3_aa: CASSPNRDIAYYTF

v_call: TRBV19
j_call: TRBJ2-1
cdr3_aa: CASSIQSSYNEQFF

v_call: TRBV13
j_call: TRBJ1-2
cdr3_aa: CASSLHRDRNYGYTF

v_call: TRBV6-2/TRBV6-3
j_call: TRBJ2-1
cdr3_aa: CASSYDQRGDTYNEQFF

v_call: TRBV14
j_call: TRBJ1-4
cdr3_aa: CASSQESAANEKLFF

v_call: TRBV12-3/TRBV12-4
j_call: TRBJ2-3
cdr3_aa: CASSSSGGDTQYF

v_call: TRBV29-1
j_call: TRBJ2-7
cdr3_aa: CSVGHFRYEQYF

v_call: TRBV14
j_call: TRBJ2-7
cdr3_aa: CASSQGMGRSYEQYF

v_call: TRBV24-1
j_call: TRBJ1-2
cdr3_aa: CATSGFPVDGYTF

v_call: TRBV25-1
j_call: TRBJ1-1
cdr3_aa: CASSELNRGEAFF

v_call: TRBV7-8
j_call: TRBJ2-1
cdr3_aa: CASSLSFEQFF

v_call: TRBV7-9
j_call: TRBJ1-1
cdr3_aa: CASSPYGARGTEAFF

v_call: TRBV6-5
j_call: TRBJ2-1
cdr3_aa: CASSYARRSYNEQFF

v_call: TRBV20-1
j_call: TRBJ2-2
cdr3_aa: CSARDEERGETGELFF

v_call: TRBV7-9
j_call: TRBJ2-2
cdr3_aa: CASSFRSSEINTGELFF

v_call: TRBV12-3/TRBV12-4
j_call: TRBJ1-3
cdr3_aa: CASTIGSGNTIYF

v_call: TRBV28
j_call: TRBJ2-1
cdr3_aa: CASSRLFHNEQFF

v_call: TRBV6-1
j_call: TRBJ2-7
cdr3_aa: CASSQTDGVHEQYF

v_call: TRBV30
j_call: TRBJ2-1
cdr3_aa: CAWSEGAGRFDEQFF

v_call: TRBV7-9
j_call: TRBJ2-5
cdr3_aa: CASSLGGRTQETQYF

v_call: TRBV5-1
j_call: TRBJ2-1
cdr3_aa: CASSLSAGGRSSYNEQFF

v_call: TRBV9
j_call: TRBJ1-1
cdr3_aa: CASSVADTEAFF

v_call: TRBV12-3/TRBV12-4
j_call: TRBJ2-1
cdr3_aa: CASSLASGSNEQFF

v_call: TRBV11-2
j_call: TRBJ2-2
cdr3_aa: CASSAWTSGSIRDTGELFF

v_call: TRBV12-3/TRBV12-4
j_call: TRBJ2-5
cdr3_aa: CASSLEGGTETQYF

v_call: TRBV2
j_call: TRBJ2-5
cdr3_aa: CASINYGSGETQYF

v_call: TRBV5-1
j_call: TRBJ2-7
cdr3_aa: CASSLGSSYEQYF

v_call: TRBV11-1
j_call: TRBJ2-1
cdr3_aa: CASSLGANNYNEQFF

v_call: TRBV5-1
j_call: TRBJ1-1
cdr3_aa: CASSPDRGETEAFF

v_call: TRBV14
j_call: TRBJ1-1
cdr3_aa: CASSQDPAEGVWAEAFF

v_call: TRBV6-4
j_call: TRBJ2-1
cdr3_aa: CASSPSPGTGSGEQFF

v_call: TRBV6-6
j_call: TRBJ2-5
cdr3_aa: CASSYSSGLARETQYF

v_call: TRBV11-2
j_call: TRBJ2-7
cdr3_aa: CASSLGPSGEYEQYF

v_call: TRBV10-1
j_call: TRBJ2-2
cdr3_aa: CASSEYGVSGKNTGELFF

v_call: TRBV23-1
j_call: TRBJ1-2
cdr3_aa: CASSLRTGQIGYGYTF

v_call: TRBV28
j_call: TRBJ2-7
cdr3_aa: CASSFRGVLSYEQYF

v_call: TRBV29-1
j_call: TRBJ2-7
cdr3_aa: CSVVPQDAYEQYF

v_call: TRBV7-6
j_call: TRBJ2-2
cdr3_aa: CASSLELGQEMNTGELFF

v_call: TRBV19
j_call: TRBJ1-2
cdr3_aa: CASKSIEAVYGYTF

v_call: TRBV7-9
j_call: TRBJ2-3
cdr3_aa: CASSQTQGGATDTQYF